A single sample is the source of the 23 T cell receptor beta chains below, sequenced in a study of T cells after posttransplantation cyclophosphamide. Data came from immunoSEQ multiplex PCR; TCRdb stores just in-frame clones and leaves some out. Of approximately 50,000 clones in the sample, around 94% were seen once. Sequencing used PBMCs. Source of these receptors: a woman in her twenties or thirties in good health and a related stem cell transplant donor.

The chain combines TRBV7-9 with TRBJ2-1; 9 bases are a match to TRBD2. V shed 5 bases and J 7 bases; nucleotides not matched to a gene: 12. Germline V gene data show CDR1 as SEHNR and CDR2 as FQNEAQ (reference sequence). The CDR3 is 16 amino acids. The CDR3 is CASSASRGRGGNEQFF. DNA of the CDR3: TGTGCCAGCAGCGCTAGCCGTGGGCGGGGGGGAAATGAGCAGTTCTTC.

This sequence joins TRBV6-1 and TRBJ1-1, with D possibly TRBD1 on 6 matching bases. V was shortened by 5 bases and J by 8 bases, with 21 bases between the two germline ends. CDR1 is MNHNS, CDR2 SASEGT, per germline. The CDR3 length is 15 residues. CDR3: CASSKSQGSWGEAFF. CDR3 sequence (DNA): TGTGCCAGCAGTAAATCGCAGGGGAGTTGGGGGGAAGCTTTCTTT.

This sequence joins TRBV6-5 and TRBJ1-1, with D unclear. Germline V gene lookup returns CDR1 MNHEY and CDR2 SVGAGI. The CDR3 is made up of 13 amino acids. The V end was cut by 2 bases, the J end by 1 base, with 5 bases between. The CDR3 region has the DNA TGTGCCAGCAGTTACGGCGGGAACACTGAAGCTTTCTTT. Encoded protein: CASSYGGNTEAFF.

This clone is a singleton in its sample. The V and J genes are TRBV28 and TRBJ2-3, with D possibly being TRBD1 (6 bases). Germline CDR1 is MDHEN and CDR2 is SYDVKM. This CDR3 has 16 amino acids. The V and J ends lost 3 bases and 1 base respectively, with 14 bases between them. CDR3 region: CASSFGQPGGTDTQYF. CDR3 in DNA: TGTGCCAGCAGTTTCGGACAGCCCGGCGGCACAGATACGCAGTATTTT.

V usage is TRBV4-3 and J usage is TRBJ1-4; 7 bases are shared with TRBD1. Losses at the gene ends were 1 base for V and 5 bases for J; bases not matched to a gene: 7. The germline gives CDR1 LGHNA, CDR2 YSLEER. This CDR3 has 16 amino acids. CDR3 region: CASSQASTGSNEKLFF. The CDR3 nucleotides are TGCGCCAGCAGCCAAGCGTCGACAGGGTCGAATGAAAAACTGTTTTTT.

This rearrangement joins TRBV28 to TRBJ1-5; no clear D gene. CDR1 is MDHEN, CDR2 SYDVKM, per germline. The CDR3 consists of 12 residues. Trimming stripped 8 bases from V and 1 base from J, with 6 bases between. CDR3 nucleotides: TGTGCCAGCGGTCTAAGCAATCAGCCCCAGCATTTT. It encodes CASGLSNQPQHF.

Written as DNA, the CDR3 is TGTGCCAGCAGCTTGGGAGGCGCAGCGGGGGGCACCGGGGAGCTGTTTTTT. This codes for CASSLGGAAGGTGELFF. The chain couples TRBV5-4 to TRBJ2-2; 9 nucleotides match TRBD2. CDR3 length: 17 residues. The germline CDR1 and CDR2 sequences are SGHNT and YYREEE (reference sequence). J lost 4 bases, V lost 0 bases, and 7 bases had no gene match.

The V and J genes are TRBV5-1 and TRBJ2-5, with 9 bases matching TRBD1. Germline CDR1 SGHRS, CDR2 YFSETQ. The CDR3 contains 13 residues. Germline trimming cut 4 bases from V and 7 bases from J; bases unmatched to any gene: 5. CDR3 coding DNA: TGCGCCAGCAGCCCCCGACAGGGGGGGACCCAGTACTTC. Translating gives CASSPRQGGTQYF.

CDR3 protein: CASSQELASGGAWQFF. The DNA of the CDR3 is TGCGCCAGCAGCCAAGAACTGGCTAGCGGGGGGGCCTGGCAGTTCTTC. The V call is TRBV4-3, the J call TRBJ2-1, with TRBD2 matching over 12 bases. The junction had 9 bases not matched to a gene; V was cut back by 0 bases and J by 12 bases. The CDR3 spans 16 residues. Germline CDR1 reads LGHNA; CDR2 reads YSLEER.

The rearrangement uses TRBV5-5 and TRBJ1-1; a possible D gene is TRBD1 (5 bases). Trimming pared 1 base from V and 0 bases from J, leaving 13 bases between. The CDR3 has 16 residues. Germline V lookup: CDR1 SGHKS, CDR2 YYEKEE (reference sequence). The CDR3 DNA reads TGTGCCAGCAGCTTGTCCCGACAGAAGATGAACACTGAAGCTTTCTTT. Amino acids: CASSLSRQKMNTEAFF.

This chain joins TRBV18 and TRBJ2-7; 11 bases match TRBD1. Germline V gives CDR1 KGHSH, CDR2 LQKENI. This CDR3 contains 15 residues. V lost 2 bases and J lost 3; bases outside the gene matches: 3. The chain's CDR3 is CASSPRGQGDYEQYF. CDR3 coding DNA: TGTGCCAGCTCACCAAGGGGACAGGGGGACTACGAGCAGTACTTC.

The gene calls are TRBV6-5 and TRBJ1-5, with D maybe TRBD1 (6 bases). CDR1 is MNHEY, CDR2 SVGAGI, per germline. The CDR3 has 16 amino acids. Trimming took 0 bases from V and 6 from J, leaving 15 bases between them. The CDR3 here is CASSYSYRVGAQPQHF. In DNA, the CDR3 is TGTGCCAGCAGTTACTCCTACAGGGTGGGGGCTCAGCCCCAGCATTTT.

J is TRBJ1-4 and V is TRBV5-1, with D possibly matching TRBD1 (5 bases). There are 14 residues in the CDR3. Per the germline V gene, CDR1 is SGHRS and CDR2 is YFSETQ. V lost 2 bases, J lost 8 bases, and 13 bases lay in between. In DNA, the CDR3 is TGCGCCAGCAGCTTAGCAGGGTTTGAAGAAAAACTGTTTTTT. Translated: CASSLAGFEEKLFF.

The V call is TRBV15, the J call TRBJ2-5, with D maybe TRBD1 (6 bases). This CDR3 has 15 residues. V shed 0 bases and J shed 1 base, with 9 bases lying between them. Germline V gene lookup returns CDR1 LNHNV and CDR2 YYDKDF (reference sequence). The CDR3 protein is CATSRDRGGQETQYF. CDR3 coding DNA: TGTGCCACCAGCAGAGATCGAGGGGGCCAAGAGACCCAGTACTTC.

This clone was detected once. CDR3 in amino acids: CASSSGLAGKADTQYF. The CDR3 bases are TGTGCCAGCAGTTCCGGACTAGCGGGGAAGGCAGATACGCAGTATTTT. The J gene is TRBJ2-3, the V gene TRBV7-8, with 12 bases that match TRBD2. The CDR3 runs to 16 residues. Germline values: CDR1 SGHVS, CDR2 FQNEAQ. Trimming took 6 bases from V and 4 from J; bases not matched to a gene: 8.

The V and J genes are TRBV7-9 and TRBJ1-2; TRBD1 is a possible D gene (5 bases). CDR1 and CDR2 (germline): SEHNR, FQNEAQ (reference sequence). Trimming removed 6 bases at V and 5 bases at J, with 22 bases between. CDR3 length equals 16 residues. The CDR3 DNA follows: TGTGCCAGCAGTTCAGGTGATGTCAGGGTCTATTATGGCTACACCTTC. Translated, it gives CASSSGDVRVYYGYTF.

The chain is built from TRBV28 and TRBJ1-1, with TRBD1 identical over 7 bases. With V trimmed by 6 bases and J by 1 base, 14 bases remained unmatched. The germline V gene encodes CDR1 MDHEN and CDR2 SYDVKM. The CDR3 consists of 17 residues. CDR3 sequence: CASSSWGRRGRNTEAFF. CDR3 in DNA: TGTGCCAGCAGCTCGTGGGGGCGCAGGGGGAGGAACACTGAAGCTTTCTTT.

The gene calls are TRBV19 and TRBJ2-1, with D perhaps TRBD2 (7 bases). Germline lookup yields CDR1 LNHDA and CDR2 SQIVND (reference sequence). CDR3 length equals 18 residues. Trimming stripped 3 bases from V and 0 bases from J, with 18 bases between. Written as DNA, the CDR3 is TGTGCCAGTAGTATGCTGCGGCGGGGGCCGAGCTCCTACAATGAGCAGTTCTTC. Protein product: CASSMLRRGPSSYNEQFF.

The V gene is TRBV7-2, the J gene TRBJ1-5, with 12 bases fitting TRBD1. Germline V lookup: CDR1 SGHTA, CDR2 FQGNSA. The CDR3 totals 15 residues. J gave up 7 bases and V 5 bases, and 6 bases lay outside the gene matches. This CDR3 is CASSAGQGAGQPQHF. DNA of the CDR3: TGTGCCAGCAGCGCGGGACAGGGGGCGGGCCAGCCCCAGCATTTT. Together with reference TRBV7-2 and TRBJ1-5, the CDR3 gives the full variable domain: GAGVSQSPSNKVTEKGKDVELRCDPISGHTALYWYRQSLGQGLEFLIYFQGNSAPDKSGLPSDRFSAERTGGSVSTLTIQRTQQEDSAVYLCASSAGQGAGQPQHFGDGTRLSIL.

The rearrangement uses TRBV5-4 and TRBJ2-7; weak D call: TRBD2 (6 bases). This CDR3 region has 12 residues. Germline V CDR1 and CDR2: SGHNT, YYREEE (reference sequence). Trimming took off 3 bases at V and 6 bases at J, with 10 bases between the two ends. The CDR3 loop reads CASSSTGVEQYF. CDR3 coding DNA: TGTGCCAGCAGCTCCACGGGGGTCGAGCAGTACTTC.

The V gene is TRBV29-1, the J gene TRBJ1-2; TRBD1 matches at 7 bases. Germline V gene data show CDR1 as SQVTM and CDR2 as ANQGSEA. This CDR3 is 15 amino acids long. V shed 0 bases and J 7 bases; nucleotides not matched to a gene: 11. CDR3 loop: CSVEDFRGSQSGYTF. The CDR3 region has the DNA TGCAGCGTTGAAGATTTCAGGGGGTCGCAGTCTGGCTACACCTTC.

CDR3 sequence reads: CAWSVPSAGGDGYTF. CDR3 nucleotide sequence: TGTGCCTGGAGTGTTCCCTCGGCAGGGGGCGATGGCTACACCTTC. V and J are TRBV30 and TRBJ1-2; 8 positions match TRBD1. Germline V gene sequence: CDR1 GTSNPN, CDR2 SVGIG (reference sequence). V lost 0 bases and J lost 6; bases outside the gene matches: 9. The CDR3 consists of 15 residues.

This chain links TRBV7-6 with TRBJ2-7, with D uncertain. The CDR3 is 13 amino acids. The V end was cut by 5 bases, the J end by 3 bases, with 11 bases between. Germline lookup yields CDR1 SGHVS and CDR2 FNYEAQ. The CDR3 DNA reads TGTGCCAGCAGCCCGCGAGACATCTACGAGCAGTACTTC. Translating it yields CASSPRDIYEQYF.